The entry below describes one T cell receptor (beta chain). Its antigen is as yet unknown. This CDR3 is 12 amino acids long. CDR1 and CDR2 from the germline V gene are SGDLS and YYNGEE. Between the trimmed V and J ends, which lost 0 bases and 7 bases, there was a span of 4 bases. TCRdb ran MiXCR on the reads and lists one entry per CDR3 protein. This table holds fewer than 1,000,000 distinct CDR3 sequences, approximately 31% found once. The data were obtained in a study of T cell repertoires in cytomegalovirus infection. Study context: Epitope selection comprised recently identified HLA-C-restricted CMV epitopes and well-studied HLA-B-restricted CMV epitopes. It can be stated that public TCR beta signatures indicated CMV infection as well as a matching HLA type. Study-wide findings and caveats: Public TCR beta family frequency separated CMV-and-HLA carriers, including in an independent cohort. HLA-C-restricted CMV-specific TCR beta clonotypes prevailed in the ex vivo response.

V usage is TRBV9 and J usage is TRBJ2-2; no clear D gene. The sequenced sample was cultured CD8+ T cells from PBMCs, obtained from culture after CMV antigen stimulation. This clonotype originated in a human donor in good health (CMV status not recorded). Some clones in this sample may be carry-over from other donors' samples. The DNA for the CDR3 is TGTGCCAGCAGCGTAGTCGGCGGGGAGCTGTTTTTT. Amino acid sequence: CASSVVGGELFF.